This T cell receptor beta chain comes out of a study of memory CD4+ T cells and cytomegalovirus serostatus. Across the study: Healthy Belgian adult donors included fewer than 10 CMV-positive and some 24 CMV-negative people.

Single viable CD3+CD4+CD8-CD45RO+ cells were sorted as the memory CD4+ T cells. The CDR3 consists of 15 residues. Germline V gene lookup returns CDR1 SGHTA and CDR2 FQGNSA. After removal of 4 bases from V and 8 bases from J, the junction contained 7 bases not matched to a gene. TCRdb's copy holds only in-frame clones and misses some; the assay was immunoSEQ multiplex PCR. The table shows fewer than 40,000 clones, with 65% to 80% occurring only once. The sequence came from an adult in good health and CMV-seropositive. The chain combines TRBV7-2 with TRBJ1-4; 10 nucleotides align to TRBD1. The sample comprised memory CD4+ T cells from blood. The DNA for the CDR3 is TGTGCCAGCAGCTCCACGGGACAGGGGAGAGAAAAACTGTTTTTT. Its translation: CASSSTGQGREKLFF. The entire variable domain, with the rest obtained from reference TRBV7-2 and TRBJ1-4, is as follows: GAGVSQSPSNKVTEKGKDVELRCDPISGHTALYWYRQSLGQGLEFLIYFQGNSAPDKSGLPSDRFSAERTGGSVSTLTIQRTQQEDSAVYLCASSSTGQGREKLFFGSGTQLSVL.